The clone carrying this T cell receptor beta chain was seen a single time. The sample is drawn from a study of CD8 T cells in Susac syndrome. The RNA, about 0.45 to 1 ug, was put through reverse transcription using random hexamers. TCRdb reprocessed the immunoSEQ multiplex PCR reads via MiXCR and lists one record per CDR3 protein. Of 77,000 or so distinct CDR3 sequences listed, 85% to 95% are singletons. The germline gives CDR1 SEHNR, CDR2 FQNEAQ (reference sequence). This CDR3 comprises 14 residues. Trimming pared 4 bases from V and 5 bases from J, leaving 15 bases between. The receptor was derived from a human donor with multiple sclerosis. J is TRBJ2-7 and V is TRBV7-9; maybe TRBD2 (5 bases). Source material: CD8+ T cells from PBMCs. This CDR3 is CASSSWESIDEQYF. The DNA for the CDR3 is TGTGCCAGCAGCTCTTGGGAGAGCATCGACGAGCAGTACTTC.